This TCR beta chain was recovered during a study of shared clonotypes between healthy human individuals. Sequencing used immunoSEQ multiplex PCR; TCRdb keeps in-frame clones, though not all of them. The sample lists 2 million to 2.5 million clones; under 97% were seen once. This CDR3 spans 15 amino acids. Germline CDR1 reads LGHNA; CDR2 reads YSLEER. V shed 0 bases and J shed 1 base, with 9 bases lying between them. This receptor was identified in a man younger than 35 in good health. The chain employs TRBV4-3 and TRBJ1-2; D not certain. The material sequenced was naive CD4+ T cells sorted from blood. Noted subset: CD45RA+ positively selected. The CDR3 region has the DNA TGCGCCAGCAGCCAAGATCTGGGGAATAACTATGGCTACACCTTC. Translation: CASSQDLGNNYGYTF.